This T cell receptor beta chain is from a study of T cell responses to AZD1222 COVID-19 vaccine. This clone occurred once. Its antigen is not known. Study-wide points: Elevations in Spike-specific TCR breadth and depth followed administration of two AZD1222 doses. Clonal diversity was possibly underestimated, and the donors were mostly white British, with more females. Among vaccine-associated CD4 TCRs, coverage spanned spike, with dominance at 160-218 and 743-854.

TCRdb keeps only in-frame clones here, not all; method: immunoSEQ multiplex PCR. In the table there are 95,000 to 150,000 clones, 80% to 90% of which are singletons. The V end was cut by 1 base, the J end by 2 bases, with 15 bases between. This CDR3 comprises 16 residues. CDR1 SGHRS and CDR2 YFSETQ come from the germline V gene. The chain couples TRBV5-1 to TRBJ1-2, with a possible D match to TRBD1 (5 bases). The sequencing here drew on peripheral blood, taken 28 days after the second AZD1222 dose. The receptor was isolated from an adult who received the AZD1222 COVID-19 vaccine. The CDR3 sequence: CASSLIGGDLNYGYTF. In nucleotides, the CDR3 is TGCGCCAGCAGCTTGATTGGAGGGGACCTAAACTATGGCTACACCTTC.